The 25 T cell receptor beta chains below were found in one sample sequenced in a study of Graves' ophthalmopathy and Graves' hyperthyroidism. Amplified TCR beta CDR3 regions were obtained using RNA transcripts as template. First-round RT-PCR employed HTBI primers, with a second-round multiplex PCR after it. TCRdb called the multiplex PCR reads again in MiXCR, with one record for every CDR3 protein. The table lists hundreds of thousands of distinct CDR3 sequences, 22% of them singletons, with roughly 6.9% in the top ten. The material sequenced was peripheral blood. These receptors were obtained from a woman aged 18-29 years with stable Graves' hyperthyroidism. Some clones in this sample may be carry-over from other donors' samples.

This clonotype was seen more than once but under ten times. This chain links TRBV6-1 with TRBJ1-1, with a weak D call TRBD1 (6 bases). CDR1 MNHNS and CDR2 SASEGT come from the germline V gene. Trimming took 6 bases from V and 11 from J, leaving 19 bases between them. The CDR3 runs 13 residues. The CDR3 sequence is CASRPNSGVSAFF. CDR3 nucleotide sequence: TGTGCCAGCAGACCGAATTCAGGGGTGTCGGCTTTCTTT.

Ten or more counts support this clonotype. This rearrangement joins TRBV5-5 to TRBJ2-2; D not certain. Germline CDR1 and CDR2: SGHKS and YYEKEE (reference sequence). Trimming cost V 0 bases and J 5 bases, with 11 bases left between them. The CDR3 has 15 amino acids. The CDR3 reads CASSLVVDYTGELFF. CDR3 nucleotide sequence: TGTGCCAGCAGCTTGGTGGTGGATTATACCGGGGAGCTGTTTTTT.

The chain joins TRBV6-5 to TRBJ2-5; 8 bases are shared with TRBD2. The length of the CDR3 is 15 residues. With V trimmed by 0 bases and J by 5 bases, 5 bases remained unmatched. Germline CDR1 and CDR2: MNHEY and SVGAGI. CDR3 bases: TGTGCCAGCAGTTACTCGTCGGGCGGGGGGGAGACCCAGTACTTC. Protein: CASSYSSGGGETQYF.

Ten or more counts support this clonotype. This chain links TRBV27 with TRBJ2-2; no definite D call. CDR1 MNHEY and CDR2 SMNVEV come from the germline V gene (reference sequence). V was trimmed by 0 bases and J by 6 bases, leaving 14 bases between them. The CDR3 loop spans 16 amino acids. The CDR3 loop reads CASSLSWRNGPGELFF. Here the CDR3 DNA reads TGTGCCAGCAGTTTATCGTGGCGAAATGGACCCGGGGAGCTGTTTTTT.

The chain recombines TRBV27 with TRBJ2-6; D perhaps matches TRBD1 (5 bases). Trimming took off 6 bases at V and 0 bases at J, with 12 bases between the two ends. Looked up from germline, CDR1 is MNHEY and CDR2 is SMNVEV (reference sequence). The CDR3 spans 16 residues. This chain's CDR3 is CASREGALSGANVLTF. For the CDR3, the DNA is TGTGCCAGCAGGGAAGGGGCTCTCTCTGGGGCCAACGTCCTGACTTTC.

The rearrangement links TRBV10-3 to TRBJ2-5, with D possibly being TRBD2 (5 bases). The CDR3 has 12 amino acids. Trimming stripped 10 bases from V and 7 bases from J, with 16 bases between. Germline CDR1 reads ENHRY; CDR2 reads SYGVKD. CDR3 in DNA: TGTGCCACCCGCATAGAAGGAGGGACCCAGTACTTC. This encodes CATRIEGGTQYF.

This clonotype was observed at least ten times. The chain combines TRBV29-1 with TRBJ1-1, with 9 bases that match TRBD1. Trimming removed 5 bases from V and 3 bases from J; junction bases left unmatched: 4. The CDR3 is 13 residues long. Germline CDR1 SQVTM, CDR2 ANQGSEA. The DNA for the CDR3 is TGCAGCGTTACTCGGACAGGGGACACTGAAGCTTTCTTT. It codes for CSVTRTGDTEAFF.

This clonotype was recorded at least ten times. The chain is built from TRBV6-2 or TRBV6-3 and TRBJ2-7, with 9 nucleotides matching TRBD2. The CDR3 is 17 amino acids. Germline loops: CDR1 MNHEY, CDR2 SVGEGT. The junction had 17 bases not matched to a gene; V was cut back by 5 bases and J by 6 bases. DNA for the CDR3: TGTGCCAGCAGTGGGGCGGACTATCCCGGGACTAGCAGCGAGCAGTACTTC. It specifies CASSGADYPGTSSEQYF.

V usage is TRBV6-5 and J usage is TRBJ1-5; 8 nucleotides align to TRBD1. Germline V lookup: CDR1 MNHEY, CDR2 SVGAGI. J was trimmed by 7 bases and V by 5 bases; bases with no gene match: 7. This CDR3 region has 14 residues. CDR3: CASSTTGGGQPQHF. DNA of the CDR3: TGTGCCAGCAGTACTACAGGGGGTGGCCAGCCCCAGCATTTT.

This clonotype has ten or more counts. J is TRBJ2-7 and V is TRBV6-2 or TRBV6-3; D is unresolved. Per the germline V gene, CDR1 is MNHEY and CDR2 is SVGEGT. The CDR3 runs to 16 residues. Between the trimmed V and J ends, which lost 5 bases and 0 bases, there was a span of 17 bases. The CDR3 loop is CASSLSLLVISYEQYF. As DNA, the CDR3 is TGTGCCAGCAGTCTCAGCCTACTTGTTATCTCCTACGAGCAGTACTTC.

The V and J genes are TRBV28 and TRBJ1-1, with D unclear. The V gene's germline CDR1 is MDHEN and CDR2 SYDVKM. This CDR3 comprises 13 residues. The V gene lost 4 bases and the J gene lost 4 bases, with 10 bases spanning the gap. The CDR3 DNA sequence: TGTGCCAGCAGTTCACGGACTGTCACTGAAGCTTTCTTT. It is translated as CASSSRTVTEAFF.

The rearrangement joins TRBV14 to TRBJ1-6; D is ambiguous. The V gene's germline CDR1 is SGHDN and CDR2 FVKESK. This CDR3 contains 15 residues. V was pared by 4 bases and J by 0 bases, with 7 bases between. As DNA, the CDR3 is TGTGCCAGCAGCCTAAGTGTCTCCTATAATTCACCCCTCCACTTT. Translated: CASSLSVSYNSPLHF.

This clonotype showed up many times. This rearrangement joins TRBV5-6 to TRBJ1-1, with 9 bases lining up with TRBD1. Germline lookup yields CDR1 SGHDT and CDR2 YYEEEE. This CDR3 comprises 14 residues. The V gene end was trimmed by 3 bases and the J gene end by 4 bases; junction bases not matched to a gene: 4. CDR3 region: CASSYEQGATEAFF. CDR3 bases: TGTGCCAGCAGCTACGAACAGGGGGCCACTGAAGCTTTCTTT.

This clonotype has a count of ten or more. The chain links TRBV7-9 to TRBJ1-2; unclear D gene. V was cut by 3 bases and J by 7 bases, with 15 bases left in between. The germline V gene has CDR1 SEHNR and CDR2 FQNEAQ (reference sequence). The CDR3 is 14 residues long. The CDR3 sequence: CASSLSRATGGYTF. The CDR3 region has the DNA TGTGCCAGCAGCTTGTCCCGCGCAACGGGTGGCTACACCTTC.

This clonotype occurred many times. The chain uses TRBV28 and TRBJ1-1; possibly TRBD1 for D (6 bases). This CDR3 is built from 17 residues. V was clipped by 6 bases and J by 1 base, with 21 bases between them. In germline, CDR1 is MDHEN, CDR2 SYDVKM. CDR3 in amino acids: CASSPWTDPTWNTEAFF. CDR3 nucleotide sequence: TGTGCCAGCAGCCCATGGACAGACCCCACTTGGAACACTGAAGCTTTCTTT.

The sample holds many counts of this clonotype. The V and J genes are TRBV20-1 and TRBJ2-5; 7 bases match TRBD2. Germline V gene lookup returns CDR1 DFQATT and CDR2 SNEGSKA (reference sequence). V shed 6 bases, J shed 6 bases, and the junction held 7 bases outside the gene matches. The CDR3 covers 12 residues. CDR3 in amino acids: CSAVGGKKTQYF. The DNA of the CDR3 is TGCAGTGCGGTCGGGGGGAAGAAGACCCAGTACTTC.

V usage is TRBV4-2 and J usage is TRBJ2-1, with TRBD2 matching 9 bases. The CDR3 contains 16 residues. Per the germline V gene, CDR1 is LGHNA and CDR2 is YNFKEQ. V was pared by 3 bases and J by 2 bases, with 5 bases of the junction left unmatched. CDR3 DNA: TGTGCCAGCAGCCAGGGGACTAGCCGGACCTACAATGAGCAGTTCTTC. It codes for CASSQGTSRTYNEQFF.

In this sample, this clonotype turned up a few times. This CDR3 is CASRPRWARDFGDEKLFF. The DNA of the CDR3 is TGTGCCAGCAGGCCCCGGTGGGCACGGGACTTCGGGGACGAAAAACTGTTTTTT. V and J are TRBV6-2 or TRBV6-3 and TRBJ1-4; tentative D call: TRBD1 (5 bases). The V gene lost 6 bases and the J gene lost 8 bases, with 28 bases spanning the gap. Germline CDR1 reads MNHEY; CDR2 reads SVGEGT. The CDR3 consists of 18 residues.

This clonotype came up once. CDR3 coding DNA: TGCAGTGCCAGCACGACAGTCAATCAGCCCCAGCATTTT. Amino acid sequence: CSASTTVNQPQHF. The chain has TRBV20-1 and TRBJ1-5, with a possible D match to TRBD1 (5 bases). Between the trimmed V and J ends, which lost 6 bases and 3 bases, there was a span of 12 bases. The germline CDR1 and CDR2 sequences are DFQATT and SNEGSKA (reference sequence). The CDR3 consists of 13 residues.

This clonotype was recorded many times. The chain uses TRBV29-1 and TRBJ2-7, with 7 bases matching TRBD1. V lost 5 bases, J lost 4 bases, and 5 bases stayed unmatched. Germline V gene lookup returns CDR1 SQVTM and CDR2 ANQGSEA. This CDR3 contains 12 residues. The CDR3 DNA is TGCAGCGTTCCGGGACAGAGTTACGAGCAGTACTTC. This gives the protein CSVPGQSYEQYF.

This clonotype appeared many times. The chain couples TRBV11-2 to TRBJ2-7; maybe TRBD1 (6 bases). Between the trimmed V and J ends, which lost 5 bases and 3 bases, there was a span of 14 bases. The CDR3 is 14 amino acids. The V gene's germline CDR1 is SGHAT and CDR2 FQNNGV. CDR3 sequence reads: CASSTMVQGYEQYF. CDR3 bases: TGTGCCAGCAGCACAATGGTACAGGGCTACGAGCAGTACTTC.

The J gene is TRBJ2-5, the V gene TRBV2; possibly TRBD1 for D (6 bases). Germline V gene lookup returns CDR1 SNHLY and CDR2 FYNNEI. CDR3 length: 13 residues. V lost 5 bases and J 4 bases, leaving 11 bases between the germline ends. DNA for the CDR3: TGTGCCAGCAGTCCCCGGACAGTAGAGACCCAGTACTTC. Protein sequence: CASSPRTVETQYF.

Ten or more counts support this clonotype. V gene TRBV20-1 combines with J gene TRBJ2-7, with 15 positions matching TRBD2. CDR3 length: 17 amino acids. The germline V gene has CDR1 DFQATT and CDR2 SNEGSKA (reference sequence). The junction had 9 bases not matched to a gene; V was cut back by 6 bases and J by 0 bases. CDR3 region: CSALGLAGGPFSYEQYF. The CDR3 bases are TGCAGTGCCCTGGGACTAGCGGGAGGCCCCTTCTCCTACGAGCAGTACTTC.

This clonotype was detected ten times or more. This chain uses TRBV12-3 or TRBV12-4 with TRBJ2-7; 7 bases map to TRBD2. V shed 3 bases, J shed 1 base, and the junction held 6 bases outside the gene matches. The CDR3 is made up of 15 amino acids. The CDR3 DNA is TGTGCCAGCAGTTTGGAGGATAGCGGGTCCTACGAGCAGTACTTC. Translating it yields CASSLEDSGSYEQYF.

The table lists this clonotype with a few counts. This chain joins TRBV19 and TRBJ1-6; D is unclear. The V and J ends lost 0 bases and 15 bases respectively, with 15 bases between them. Germline V gives CDR1 LNHDA, CDR2 SQIVND (reference sequence). The CDR3 has 14 residues. The CDR3 here is CASSIDPQGRRLHF. As DNA, the CDR3 is TGTGCCAGTAGTATAGACCCCCAAGGAAGGCGCCTCCACTTT.